The sequence of this T cell receptor (beta chain) was determined in a study of technical replicates of blood from several donors. TCRdb's table, derived via immunoSEQ multiplex PCR, lists solely in-frame clones and lacks some. The sample yields some 94,000 clones, 90% to 96% seen once. The CDR3 contains 23 residues. What was sequenced was T cells isolated from PBMCs. The J gene is TRBJ2-7, the V gene TRBV21-1; the table's D gene call, TRBD2, was not cross checked with the DNA. TRBV21-1 is a documented pseudogene. This clonotype was sampled from a human donor in good health. In nucleotides, the CDR3 is TGTGCCAGCAGCAAATCACGTCTAGGGGTGGTGGTGGGACTAGCGGGAGGGCTGTACGAGCAGTACTTC. This sequence encodes CASSKSRLGVVVGLAGGLYEQYF.